The present TCR beta chain was sequenced within a study of shared clonotypes between healthy human individuals. Per the germline V gene, CDR1 is GTSNPN and CDR2 is SVGIG (reference sequence). V was cut by 3 bases and J by 0 bases, with 18 bases left in between. CDR3 length: 17 residues. In the case of this clone: The antigen is unknown.

Study-level results: It was expected that sequencing depth would affect clonotype sharing among donors.

This table comes from immunoSEQ multiplex PCR, and its TCRdb copy is limited to in-frame clones, with some not included. The sample lists 150,000 to 200,000 clones; over 80% were seen once. The sample taken for sequencing was naive CD4+ T cells sorted from blood. Indicated subset: CD45RA+ positively selected. The sequence derives from a woman in her 30s in good health. The chain employs TRBV30 and TRBJ2-4; TRBD1 might be the D (6 bases). Here the CDR3 reads CAWSFQGYSRAKNIQYF. The CDR3 coding sequence is TGTGCCTGGAGCTTTCAGGGGTATTCCAGAGCCAAAAACATTCAGTACTTC.